This T cell receptor (beta chain) was sequenced for a study of blood T cells in healthy people across ages. General observations from the study: Naive CD4+ cells and diversity were both higher in long-lived donors than in aged donors.

With V trimmed by 2 bases and J by 1 base, 16 bases remained unmatched. Germline V gene lookup returns CDR1 SGHTA and CDR2 FQGTGA. This CDR3 is 19 amino acids long. Isolating PBMCs gave at least 6 million of these cells per sample. Turning to this clonotype: Antigen: not known.

Primers used in a second PCR of roughly 6 to 11 cycles were a sample-barcoded 5' primer and a J-beta primer mix. MiXCR, applied by TCRdb to the 5' RACE reads, yields one record per CDR3 protein. The repertoire holds around 1,000,000 distinct CDR3 sequences, with more than 30% as singletons. The clonotype originates from a young man in good health. This chain connects TRBV7-3 to TRBJ1-1, with 7 bases lining up with TRBD1. The sample taken for sequencing was blood. CDR3: CASSLVGRGRGLSNTEAFF. DNA for the CDR3: TGTGCCAGCAGCTTAGTGGGCCGAGGCAGGGGGTTATCGAACACTGAAGCTTTCTTT. The variable domain in full, with the rest retrieved from reference TRBV7-3 and TRBJ1-1, is GAGVSQTPSNKVTEKGKYVELRCDPISGHTALYWYRQSLGQGPEFLIYFQGTGAADDSGLPNDRFFAVRPEGSVSTLKIQRTERGDSAVYLCASSLVGRGRGLSNTEAFFGQGTRLTVV.